This T cell receptor beta chain is from a study of CD8+ T cells in alopecia areata. General study results and limits: Sequencing of scalp samples also includes resident alphabeta T cells from normal skin. Across lesional scalp, and particularly alopecia totalis/universalis, clonality surpassed that of normal scalp.

Sampling of alopecia areata patients yielded lesional scalp punch biopsies as well as peripheral blood. PBMCs provided sorted CD4+ and CD8+ T cells. Extraction of RNA preceded its reverse transcription into cDNA, which served as the sequencing template. Here immunoSEQ multiplex PCR was the method, and the copy in TCRdb shows in-frame clones only, minus some. The sample lists fewer than 100,000 clones, 35% to 50% occurring once. The ends were cut back, 2 bases at V and 1 base at J, with 11 bases in the middle. CDR3 size: 16 residues. The germline gives CDR1 MGHRA, CDR2 YSYEKL. With regard to this clone: Its cognate antigen is unknown.

The chain carries TRBV4-1 and TRBJ2-2; D ambiguous. The sequence derives from a human donor with alopecia areata. Sequenced material: CD4+ T cells sorted from blood. The CDR3 region has the DNA TGCGCCAGCAGCCAACTTTTCAGACTGAACACCGGGGAGCTGTTTTTT. It yields the protein CASSQLFRLNTGELFF.